This record concerns one T cell receptor (beta chain) sequence. Its matching antigen is unknown. The sample originates from a study of early T cells in non-severe SARS-CoV-2 infection. In the study overall: The input, bulk RNA from unsorted whole blood, was sequenced, and chains were unpaired.

Germline assignment: CDR1 DFQATT and CDR2 SNEGSKA (reference sequence). This CDR3 spans 16 amino acids. V was pared by 0 bases and J by 5 bases, with 20 bases between. As part of library construction, unique molecular identifiers were attached to individual cDNA molecules. TCRdb independently ran MiXCR on the 5' RACE reads; one entry per CDR3 protein. The sample records roughly 48,000 distinct CDR3 sequences, about 4.2% being singletons. Study-level results: Clonotype matching in VDJdb favored anti-spike CD8 responses and did not capture private and CD4 specificities.

The source is an adult who was a healthcare worker with PCR-confirmed SARS-CoV-2 infection or an uninfected control (not recorded which). The sample comprised whole blood. This sequence joins TRBV20-1 and TRBJ2-7; tentative D call: TRBD2 (5 bases). CDR3 nucleotides: TGCAGTGCTAGAGAATTAGTCGGGGTAGAAGGCCACGAGCAGTACTTC. It codes for CSARELVGVEGHEQYF.